Each of the 5 T cell receptor beta chains below was sequenced from the same sample in a study of CXCR3-negative and CXCR3-positive naive CD8 T cells. Each TRB cDNA library was prepared by 5' RACE (with UMI labels). TCRdb reprocessed the 5' RACE reads, keeping one entry per CDR3 protein, no DNA. The table gives more than 50,000 distinct CDR3 sequences; the top ten clones make up less than 1.6% of it. Sequenced: naive CXCR3- CD8+ T cells from blood. Subset of the sample: CD45RO-CCR7+CD27+CD95- naive CD8+ T cells lacking CXCR3 (TNR3-). The receptor source for this set is a human donor in good health. Some clones in this sample may be carry-over from other donors' samples.

The V gene is TRBV7-9, the J gene TRBJ1-1; the D call of TRBD1 rests on TCRdb alone, since no DNA is present to check it. Germline V CDR1 and CDR2: SEHNR, FQNEAQ (reference sequence). The CDR3 has 16 amino acids. CDR3 region: CASSPRPQGANTEAFF.

This chain joins TRBV28 and TRBJ2-7; the TCRdb D gene call, TRBD1, has no DNA to confirm it. This CDR3 has 16 residues. CDR1 MDHEN and CDR2 SYDVKM come from the germline V gene. CDR3 loop: CASSYPRTGRGEEQYF.

This chain links TRBV4-1 with TRBJ1-5; TCRdb designates TRBD1, a call that cannot be tested without DNA. CDR3 length equals 14 residues. Germline CDR1 MGHRA, CDR2 YSYEKL. The CDR3 is CASNPTRDSQPQHF.

The chain has TRBV28 and TRBJ1-5; TCRdb lists TRBD1, though no DNA is available to test this call. Germline assignment: CDR1 MDHEN and CDR2 SYDVKM. The CDR3 length is 16 residues. The CDR3 region is CASSKSRTGYNQPQHF.

V gene TRBV29-1 combines with J gene TRBJ1-1; TCRdb designates TRBD1, a call that cannot be tested without DNA. Per germline, CDR1 SQVTM and CDR2 ANQGSEA. The CDR3 sequence is 12 residues long. The CDR3 here is CSVTPGGTEAFF.